This T cell receptor (beta chain) was captured by sequencing in a study of blood T cell repertoires in COVID-19. In the study's own analysis: Amplification from reference gene primers served as the basis for estimated nucleated cell counts. Profiling relied on immunoSEQ multiplex PCR, and the TCRdb table lists in-frame clones only, not all of them. D and trimming were read from the DNA, whereas the V and J calls and clone size are those reported in that table. Of some 50,000 clones listed, approximately 84% are singletons. Trimming shortened V by 6 bases and J by 2 bases, and 10 bases separated the two germline ends. Germline V gene data show CDR1 as SNHLY and CDR2 as FYNNEI. This CDR3 has 13 amino acids. This clone appeared a single time.

The chain has TRBV2 and TRBJ1-2, with a tentative D call TRBD1 (6 bases). The clonotype originates from a man aged 45-65 years with active COVID-19. The sequencing input was peripheral blood. DNA for the CDR3: TGTGCCAGCAGGAACAGGGTGAACTATGGCTACACCTTC. Translated, it gives CASRNRVNYGYTF.